The entry that follows covers one T cell receptor beta chain sequence. What it binds is not known. The source of the sample is a study of beta chain features in type 1 diabetes. General study points: A closer apparent resemblance between naive, central memory and Treg TCRB repertoires was seen in patients than in healthy donors.

The CDR3 length is 16 residues. Germline CDR1 and CDR2: MDHEN and SYDVKM. Trimming cost V 4 bases and J 0 bases; bases outside gene matches: 6. Of the isolated RNA, all was reverse transcribed, and so the sequenced material was expressed TCRB transcripts. The repertoire was sequenced with immunoSEQ multiplex PCR; TCRdb's copy has only in-frame clones and lacks some. The sample has more than 150,000 clones, approximately 13% seen once. It was one heparinised blood draw, averaging around 110 mL, that each donor gave. All sorted populations exceeded 98% purity. The TCR sequence derives from a woman under 30 in good health. The rearrangement links TRBV28 to TRBJ2-1; TRBD1 agrees at 7 bases. Sequences were obtained from central memory CD4+ T cells from blood. In nucleotides, the CDR3 is TGTGCCAGCAGTTCCCTACAGGGGAACTCCTACAATGAGCAGTTCTTC. It is translated as CASSSLQGNSYNEQFF.